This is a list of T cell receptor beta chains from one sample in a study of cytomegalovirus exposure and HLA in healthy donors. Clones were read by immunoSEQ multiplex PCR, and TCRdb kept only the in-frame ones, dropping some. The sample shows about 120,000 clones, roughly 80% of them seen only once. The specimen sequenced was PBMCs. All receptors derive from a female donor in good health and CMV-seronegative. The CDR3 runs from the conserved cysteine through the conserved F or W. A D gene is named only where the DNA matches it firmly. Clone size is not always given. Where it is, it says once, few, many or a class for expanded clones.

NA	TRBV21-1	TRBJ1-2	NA	TGTGCCAGCACCCCCCGCGTGACAGTTAACTATGGCTACACCTTC	CASTPRVTVNYGYTF
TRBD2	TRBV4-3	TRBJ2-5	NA	TGCGCCAGCAGCCAAGGGGGGGGAGATCAAGAGACCCAGTACTTC	CASSQGGGDQETQYF
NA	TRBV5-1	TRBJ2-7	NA	TGCGCCAGCAGCTGGGGAACAAGGACAGAGGAGCAGTACTTC	CASSWGTRTEEQYF
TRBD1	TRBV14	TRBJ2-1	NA	TGTGCCAGCAACTTAAGACAGGGTTTCTCCTACAATGAGCAGTTCTTC	CASNLRQGFSYNEQFF
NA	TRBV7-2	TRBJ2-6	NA	TGTGCCAGCAGCTTATATGGGGCCAACGTCCTGACTTTC	CASSLYGANVLTF
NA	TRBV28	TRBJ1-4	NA	TGTGCCAGCAGTTTTGGGGGGAGGGGCGATGAAAAACTGTTTTTT	CASSFGGRGDEKLFF
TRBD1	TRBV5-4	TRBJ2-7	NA	TGTGCCAGCAGCTATGACAGGGGTACCTACGAGCAGTACTTC	CASSYDRGTYEQYF
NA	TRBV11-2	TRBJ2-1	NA	TGTGCCAGCAGCTTAATTCTGATGGTCGGGGGTTACAATGAGCAGTTCTTC	CASSLILMVGGYNEQFF
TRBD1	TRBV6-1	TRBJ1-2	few	TGTGCCAGCAGCGGAGGGACAGGGACTCACTATGGCTACACCTTC	CASSGGTGTHYGYTF
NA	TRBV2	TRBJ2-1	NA	TGTGCCAGCAGTCAAGGGGGGGAGGGGGGTCAGTTCTTC	CASSQGGEGGQFF
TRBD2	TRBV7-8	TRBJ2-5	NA	TGTGCCAGCTTCGCCGGGACTAGCGGGCTCGGGGAGACCCAGTACTTC	CASFAGTSGLGETQYF
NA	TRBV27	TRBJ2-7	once	TGTGCCAGCAGTTTAAGTCGGAGGGGCTACGAGCAGTACTTC	CASSLSRRGYEQYF
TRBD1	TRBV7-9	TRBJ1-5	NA	TGTGCCAGCAGCACAGGGGGCCGAGGCAATCAGCCCCAGCATTTT	CASSTGGRGNQPQHF
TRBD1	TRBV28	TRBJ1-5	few	TGTGCCAGCAGTCCGCACACAGGGGGCGCCGGTCAGCCCCAGCATTTT	CASSPHTGGAGQPQHF
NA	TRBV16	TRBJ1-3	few	TGTGCCAGCAGCCAACCTGGGGCGGACGGAAACACCATATATTTT	CASSQPGADGNTIYF
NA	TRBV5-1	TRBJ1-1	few	TGCGCCAGCAGCCCGGGACATGTTTTAGCCAACACTGAAGCTTTCTTT	CASSPGHVLANTEAFF
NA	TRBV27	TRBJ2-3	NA	TGTGCCAGCAGTTTATTAGCCCCGACGTCCCCCGATACGCAGTATTTT	CASSLLAPTSPDTQYF
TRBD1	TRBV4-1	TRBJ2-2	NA	TGCGCCAGCAGCCCTTCCGGGACAGGGGCCACCGGGGAGCTGTTTTTT	CASSPSGTGATGELFF
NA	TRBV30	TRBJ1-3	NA	TGTGCCTGGAGTATCACGGGGGGCACCATATATTTT	CAWSITGGTIYF
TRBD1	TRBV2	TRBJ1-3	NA	TGTGCCAGCAGGGGATTGACAGGGCGGAACACCATATATTTT	CASRGLTGRNTIYF
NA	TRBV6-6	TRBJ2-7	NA	TGTGCCAGCAGTTCTCTGGGCGGGTACGAGCAGTACTTC	CASSSLGGYEQYF
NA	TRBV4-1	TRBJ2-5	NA	TGCGCCAGCAGCCAAGTGTTTGCGGGGAGATTCGAGACCCAGTACTTC	CASSQVFAGRFETQYF
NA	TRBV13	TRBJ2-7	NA	TGTGCCAGCAGCTTAGATATGCGGGGACGAGAGGCCTACGAGCAGTACTTC	CASSLDMRGREAYEQYF
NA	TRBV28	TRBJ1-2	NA	TGTGCCAGCAGTTGGAGTGGGGGGTTAGGTGGCTACACCTTC	CASSWSGGLGGYTF
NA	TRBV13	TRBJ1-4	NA	TGTGCCAGCAGCAGACAGGACGCAACTAATGAAAAACTGTTTTTT	CASSRQDATNEKLFF
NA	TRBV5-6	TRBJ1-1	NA	TGTGCCAGCAGCGATAGACAGTTTGAAGCTTTCTTT	CASSDRQFEAFF
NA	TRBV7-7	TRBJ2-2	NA	TGTGCCAGCAGCTTAACACCCACCGGGGAGCTGTTTTTT	CASSLTPTGELFF
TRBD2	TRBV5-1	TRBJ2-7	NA	TGCGCCAGCAGCCCGTTTGAACAAAGAAGCGGGGGAGGCTACGAGCAGTACTTC	CASSPFEQRSGGGYEQYF
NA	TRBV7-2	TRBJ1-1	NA	TGTGCCAGCAGCTTTACAGGGATCTTGAACACTGAAGCTTTCTTT	CASSFTGILNTEAFF
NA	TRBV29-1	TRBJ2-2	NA	TGCAGCGTTTGGGGGCTTAACACCGGGGAGCTGTTTTTT	CSVWGLNTGELFF
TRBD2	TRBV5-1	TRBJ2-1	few	TGCGCCAGCAGCTTGGTGGTGACTAGCGGGGGCGGATCAAAGAATGAGCAGTTCTTC	CASSLVVTSGGGSKNEQFF
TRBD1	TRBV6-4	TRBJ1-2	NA	TGTGCCAGCAGTGTCGGACAGGGGGAACGTGGCTACACCTTC	CASSVGQGERGYTF
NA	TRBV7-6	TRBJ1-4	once	TGTGCCAGCAGTCGAGCGAGGGCTAATGAAAAACTGTTTTTT	CASSRARANEKLFF
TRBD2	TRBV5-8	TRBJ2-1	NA	TGTGCCAGCAGCTTCCGTACTAGCGGGGTATCCTACAATGAGCAGTTCTTC	CASSFRTSGVSYNEQFF
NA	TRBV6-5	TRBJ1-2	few	TGTGCCAGCAGAGCATTATCCACTAACTATGGCTACACCTTC	CASRALSTNYGYTF
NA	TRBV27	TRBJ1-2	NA	TGTGCCACCCTGGGGGGGGTGGGCTACACCTTC	CATLGGVGYTF
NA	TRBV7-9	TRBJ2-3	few	TGTGCCAGCAATTTCCGGGTTTCGAGCACATATACGCAGTATTTT	CASNFRVSSTYTQYF
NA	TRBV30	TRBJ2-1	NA	TGTGCCTGGGGGATACAGGGTAATGAGCAGTTCTTC	CAWGIQGNEQFF
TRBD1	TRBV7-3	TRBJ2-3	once	TGTGCCAGCAGCTTTACAGGGGGCGCAGATACGCAGTATTTT	CASSFTGGADTQYF
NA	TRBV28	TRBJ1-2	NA	TGTGCCAGCAGACAGGGATTAGGCGCTAGCTATGGCTACACCTTC	CASRQGLGASYGYTF
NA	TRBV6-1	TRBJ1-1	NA	TGTGCCACCTCCGTTGGGGGCGGCACTGAAGCTTTCTTT	CATSVGGGTEAFF
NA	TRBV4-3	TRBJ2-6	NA	TGCGCCAGCAGCCAACAGGACGCCCGCTCTGGGGCCAACGTCCCGACTTTC	CASSQQDARSGANVPTF
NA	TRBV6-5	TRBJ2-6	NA	TGTGCCAGCAGTTACCTAGCACCCTCTGGGGCCAACGTCCTGACTTTC	CASSYLAPSGANVLTF
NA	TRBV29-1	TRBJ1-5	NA	TGCAGCGTCATAGGGGATAGCAATCAGCCCCAGCATTTT	CSVIGDSNQPQHF
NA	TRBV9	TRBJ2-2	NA	TGTGCCAGCAGCGTAGGGGCCGCAACACCCACCGGGGAGCTGTTTTTT	CASSVGAATPTGELFF
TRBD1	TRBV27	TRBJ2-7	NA	TGTGCCAGCAGTTCTCAAGCCTCCGTCGCAGGGGGTATTCGAAGCTCCTACGAGCAGTACTTC	CASSSQASVAGGIRSSYEQYF
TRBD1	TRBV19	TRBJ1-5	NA	TGTGCCAGTAGTAACGACAGGGCTGTGTGGCCCCAGCATTTT	CASSNDRAVWPQHF
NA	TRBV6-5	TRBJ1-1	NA	TGTGCCAGCAGTTACGGGAGGGGTAACACTGAAGCTTTCTTT	CASSYGRGNTEAFF
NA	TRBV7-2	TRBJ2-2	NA	TGTGCCAGCAGCGGAACAGGGAACACCGGGGAGCTGTTTTTT	CASSGTGNTGELFF
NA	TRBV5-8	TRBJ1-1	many	TGTGCCAGCAGCTTGTTAGAGAACACTGAAGCTTTCTTT	CASSLLENTEAFF
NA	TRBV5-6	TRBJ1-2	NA	TGTGCCAGCAGCTACGGCCAGGTTCGTCACGGCTACACCTTC	CASSYGQVRHGYTF
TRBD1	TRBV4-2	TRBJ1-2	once	TGTGCCAGCAGCCAAGAGGGGACAGAGTTTTTTAACTATGGCTACACCTTC	CASSQEGTEFFNYGYTF
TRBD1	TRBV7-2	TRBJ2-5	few	TGTGCCAGCAGCTTAGTACAGGGACAGGGGGCCGAGACCCAGTACTTC	CASSLVQGQGAETQYF
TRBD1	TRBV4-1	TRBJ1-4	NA	TGCGCCAGCAGCCAAGATTCGGGACAGGGAGGTGAAAAACTGTTTTTT	CASSQDSGQGGEKLFF
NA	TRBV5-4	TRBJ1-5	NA	TGTGCCAGCAGCCTCGGGGGGAGCAATCAGCCCCAGCATTTT	CASSLGGSNQPQHF
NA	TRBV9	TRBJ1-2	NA	TGTGCCAGCAGCTTCTCCGCGGGGGACCCCAACTATGGCTACACCTTC	CASSFSAGDPNYGYTF
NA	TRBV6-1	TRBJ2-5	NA	TGTGCCAGTGGCAGGGAGACCCAGTACTTC	CASGRETQYF
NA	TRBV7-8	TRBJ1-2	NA	TGTGCCAGCAGCTTATATGACAGGAATATTTATGGCTACACCTTC	CASSLYDRNIYGYTF
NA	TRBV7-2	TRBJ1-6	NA	TGTGCCAGCAGCTTAGGAGGGAAGGCGATTAATTCACCCCTCCACTTT	CASSLGGKAINSPLHF
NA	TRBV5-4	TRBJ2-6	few	TGTGCCAGCAGCCTGGACTCGGGGGCCAACGTCCTGACTTTC	CASSLDSGANVLTF